The 21 T cell receptor beta chains listed next were all sequenced from one sample in a study of T cells after yellow fever vaccination. TCRdb independently ran MiXCR on the 5' RACE reads; one entry per CDR3 protein. The profile covers just under 600,000 distinct CDR3 sequences, with roughly 13% appearing a single time and about 14% taken by the ten largest. Sample: PBMCs, taken on the day of the yellow fever booster vaccination. All receptors derive from a young man who received the YFV17D yellow fever vaccine.

This clonotype showed up just a few times. The chain couples TRBV7-2 to TRBJ2-3; no clear D gene. Trimming left V 1 base short and J 4 bases short, with 9 bases between. Germline V lookup: CDR1 SGHTA, CDR2 FQGNSA. The CDR3 sequence is 14 residues long. The CDR3 reads CASSLGFSADTQYF. The CDR3 coding sequence is TGTGCCAGCAGCTTAGGTTTCAGCGCAGATACGCAGTATTTT.

In its sample, this clonotype was seen once. The rearrangement uses TRBV5-6 and TRBJ2-7; D is possibly TRBD2 (6 bases). V gave up 4 bases and J gave up 4 bases, with 12 bases separating them. In germline, CDR1 is SGHDT, CDR2 YYEEEE. This CDR3 has 13 amino acids. CDR3 nucleotide sequence: TGTGCCAGCAGCCATAAGGCGGGGTACGAGCAGTACTTC. It translates to CASSHKAGYEQYF.

This clonotype was counted only a few times. The chain is built from TRBV20-1 and TRBJ1-6; TRBD1 matches at 7 bases. Germline V gene lookup returns CDR1 DFQATT and CDR2 SNEGSKA (reference sequence). The CDR3 is made up of 15 amino acids. The trim removed 2 bases at V and 6 bases at J, leaving 7 bases unmatched. CDR3 sequence: CSARSRGQSNSPLHF. As DNA, the CDR3 is TGCAGTGCTAGAAGTAGGGGACAGAGTAATTCACCCCTCCACTTT.

There are a few counts of this clonotype. The rearrangement joins TRBV25-1 to TRBJ2-3; D may match TRBD1 or TRBD2 (7 bases each). V lost 4 bases, J lost 8 bases, and 16 bases lay in between. CDR1 and CDR2 (germline): MGHDK, SYGVNS. The CDR3 loop spans 14 amino acids. CDR3 sequence: CASSAAQGRATQYF. The CDR3 DNA reads TGTGCCAGCAGTGCCGCACAGGGGAGGGCTACGCAGTATTTT.

The chain recombines TRBV7-8 with TRBJ1-4; 10 bases agree with TRBD1. V shed 5 bases and J 4 bases; nucleotides not matched to a gene: 10. The CDR3 is made up of 17 amino acids. The germline V gene encodes CDR1 SGHVS and CDR2 FQNEAQ. In DNA form, the CDR3 reads TGTGCCAGCAGCCAGCGACAGGGGGCAGGGGGTAATGAAAAACTGTTTTTT. This codes for CASSQRQGAGGNEKLFF.

This clonotype was seen more than once but under ten times. The CDR3 DNA follows: TGCAGTGCCCCGGCGCTATATCGGTACGAGCAGTACTTC. It codes for CSAPALYRYEQYF. The chain carries TRBV20-1 and TRBJ2-7; no clear D gene. V was shortened by 6 bases and J by 4 bases, with 16 bases between the two germline ends. Looked up from germline, CDR1 is DFQATT and CDR2 is SNEGSKA (reference sequence). This CDR3 has 13 amino acids.

This clonotype turned up a few times. V gene TRBV13 combines with J gene TRBJ2-7; TRBD2 matches 14 bases. This CDR3 has 20 residues. V lost 5 bases, J lost 0 bases, and 15 bases stayed unmatched. From germline, CDR1 is PRHDT and CDR2 FYEKMQ (reference sequence). In DNA, the CDR3 is TGTGCCAGCAGCGTGCCGCCTCCGGGACTAGCGGGAGTAAACTCCTACGAGCAGTACTTC. As protein: CASSVPPPGLAGVNSYEQYF.

This chain's CDR3 is CSARGLGPTEAFF. The CDR3 DNA follows: TGCAGTGCTAGAGGATTGGGGCCCACTGAAGCTTTCTTT. This chain joins TRBV20-1 and TRBJ1-1, with D possibly TRBD1 on 5 matching bases. This CDR3 is 13 amino acids long. The V end lost 1 base, the J end lost 4 bases, and 10 bases lay between the germline ends. The V gene's germline CDR1 is DFQATT and CDR2 SNEGSKA (reference sequence).

This clonotype was seen a handful of times. This sequence joins TRBV10-3 and TRBJ2-7; TRBD2 matches 8 bases. V shed 5 bases and J 0 bases; nucleotides not matched to a gene: 12. CDR1 and CDR2 (germline): ENHRY, SYGVKD. CDR3 length: 17 amino acids. The CDR3 region has the DNA TGTGCCATCAGTCGACTAGCGCAAGCTCTTGACTCCTACGAGCAGTACTTC. Translating gives CAISRLAQALDSYEQYF.

The CDR3 region has the DNA TGTGCCAGCAGCCTTGACAAGGGGACAGATACGCAGTATTTT. It yields the protein CASSLDKGTDTQYF. V and J are TRBV7-9 and TRBJ2-3, with a weak D call TRBD1 (5 bases). The CDR3 contains 14 residues. The germline CDR1 and CDR2 sequences are SEHNR and FQNEAQ (reference sequence). Trimming removed 5 bases at V and 3 bases at J, with 12 bases between.

CDR3 nucleotides: TGTGCCAGCAGCTTCTACAGGGTTGGAACCGCCCCGGCGACTGAAGCTTTCTTT. It encodes CASSFYRVGTAPATEAFF. This sequence joins TRBV7-9 and TRBJ1-1; a possible D gene is TRBD1 (6 bases). The germline V and J ends were trimmed by 3 bases and 5 bases, with 25 bases remaining between them. This CDR3 is built from 18 residues. Germline CDR1 and CDR2: SEHNR and FQNEAQ (reference sequence).

This clonotype occurred a few times. The rearrangement uses TRBV7-2 and TRBJ1-1; D not certain. The germline V gene encodes CDR1 SGHTA and CDR2 FQGNSA. The germline V and J ends were trimmed by 5 bases and 0 bases, with 10 bases remaining between them. This CDR3 has 14 amino acids. The CDR3 protein is CASSQARLNTEAFF. CDR3 sequence (DNA): TGTGCCAGCAGCCAGGCACGACTGAACACTGAAGCTTTCTTT.

In its sample, this clonotype was seen a few times. The chain employs TRBV28 and TRBJ2-5, with a weak D call TRBD1 (6 bases). The germline V gene has CDR1 MDHEN and CDR2 SYDVKM. This CDR3 is built from 14 residues. Trimming removed 5 bases from V and 4 bases from J, with 14 bases in between. The CDR3 is CASSPQGIVETQYF. Here the CDR3 DNA reads TGTGCCAGCAGTCCCCAGGGGATTGTAGAGACCCAGTACTTC.

Only a few counts were recorded for this clonotype. The chain links TRBV5-1 to TRBJ2-4, with no clear D. In germline, CDR1 is SGHRS, CDR2 YFSETQ. V lost 4 bases, J lost 6 bases, and 14 bases lay in between. The CDR3 loop spans 14 amino acids. This CDR3 reads CASSVDHSVNIQYF. CDR3 nucleotide sequence: TGCGCCAGCAGCGTGGACCATTCGGTAAACATTCAGTACTTC.

This rearrangement joins TRBV18 to TRBJ2-7, with TRBD1 as a possible D gene (5 bases). The V gene lost 3 bases and the J gene lost 3 bases, with 12 bases spanning the gap. CDR1 is KGHSH and CDR2 is LQKENI in the germline V gene. This CDR3 comprises 14 residues. This CDR3 is CASSPIDRDYEQYF. CDR3 coding DNA: TGTGCCAGCTCACCCATCGACAGAGACTACGAGCAGTACTTC.

The sample holds a few counts of this clonotype. V gene TRBV20-1 combines with J gene TRBJ1-1; D might be TRBD1 (6 bases). Germline lookup yields CDR1 DFQATT and CDR2 SNEGSKA (reference sequence). This CDR3 region has 16 residues. The V gene lost 0 bases and the J gene lost 3 bases, with 17 bases spanning the gap. CDR3 nucleotides: TGCAGTGCTAGAGATCGGGGCTCTGGGGGGCACACTGAAGCTTTCTTT. Its translation is CSARDRGSGGHTEAFF.

The rearrangement joins TRBV30 to TRBJ1-5, with 9 bases fitting TRBD1. Germline assignment: CDR1 GTSNPN and CDR2 SVGIG (reference sequence). CDR3 length equals 14 residues. Trimming cost V 2 bases and J 3 bases; bases outside gene matches: 2. DNA of the CDR3: TGTGCCTGGAGTTGGACAGGGGCCAATCAGCCCCAGCATTTT. Its protein product is CAWSWTGANQPQHF.

This clonotype occurred many times. The chain couples TRBV7-2 to TRBJ2-5, with D unclear. From germline, CDR1 is SGHTA and CDR2 FQGNSA. The CDR3 is made up of 12 amino acids. V was trimmed by 4 bases and J by 5 bases, leaving 8 bases between them. The CDR3, as DNA: TGTGCCAGCAGCTCACCACGGGAGACCCAGTACTTC. Translating gives CASSSPRETQYF.

This chain uses TRBV5-1 with TRBJ2-7, with 7 positions matching TRBD1. In germline, CDR1 is SGHRS, CDR2 YFSETQ. CDR3 length: 16 residues. V trimming: 3 bases; J trimming: 2 bases; junction bases outside the gene matches: 11. The CDR3 nucleotides read TGCGCCAGCAGCTCCTACGGACAGGTAGTAACCTACGAGCAGTACTTC. This sequence encodes CASSSYGQVVTYEQYF.

The chain carries TRBV6-1 and TRBJ2-6; tentatively, D is TRBD1 (6 bases). This CDR3 region has 18 residues. V was shortened by 5 bases and J by 1 base, with 18 bases between the two germline ends. CDR1 MNHNS and CDR2 SASEGT come from the germline V gene. CDR3 in amino acids: CASSRTSGTISGANVLTF. Here the CDR3 DNA reads TGTGCCAGCAGTCGCACCTCCGGGACAATTTCTGGGGCCAACGTCCTGACTTTC.

V is TRBV30 and J is TRBJ1-2; possibly TRBD1 for D (5 bases). Trimming took off 3 bases at V and 4 bases at J, with 18 bases between the two ends. Germline lookup yields CDR1 GTSNPN and CDR2 SVGIG (reference sequence). CDR3 length: 15 residues. CDR3 region: CAWSRLEGLGYGYTF. CDR3 DNA sequence: TGTGCCTGGAGCCGGCTGGAGGGGCTTGGCTATGGCTACACCTTC.